Listed here are 24 T cell receptor beta chains from one sample, sequenced in a study of tumor and adjacent non-tumor tissue in lung cancer. The template was RNA from unsorted bulk tissue. Distant lung tissue was collected more than 3 cm away from the tumor edge. Three rounds of nested PCR, following a modified ARM-PCR protocol, produced the TCRbeta library. A single record per CDR3 protein comes from TCRdb applying MiXCR to the multiplex PCR reads. Of 94,000 or so distinct CDR3 sequences in the sample, approximately 73% are singletons; the top ten hold just over 20%. The sample taken for sequencing was distant non-tumor lung tissue. All receptors derive from a woman in her forties or fifties with non-small cell lung cancer.

This rearrangement joins TRBV6-1 to TRBJ1-2; D possibly corresponds to TRBD1 (5 bases). CDR3 length equals 14 residues. With 10 bases removed from V and 6 bases from J, the gap between germline ends came to 21 bases. Germline-derived CDR1 and CDR2 are MNHNS and SASEGT. The CDR3 loop is CANMGRAEVDGYTF. The CDR3, as DNA: TGTGCCAACATGGGCAGGGCCGAGGTCGATGGCTACACCTTC.

This rearrangement joins TRBV11-1 to TRBJ2-5; 9 bases fit TRBD1. This CDR3 contains 11 residues. Unmatched junction bases numbered 4, after V lost 5 bases and J lost 12 bases. Germline V gene lookup returns CDR1 SGHAT and CDR2 FQDESV (reference sequence). CDR3 DNA sequence: TGTGCCAGCAGCCCGGGACAGGGCGAGTACTTC. It yields the protein CASSPGQGEYF.

On this clonotype: The germline gene is not matched at one end of the junction; a read error may be the cause. The chain employs TRBV4-2 and TRBJ1-1; TRBD1 might be the D (6 bases). Germline V gene lookup returns CDR1 LGHNA and CDR2 YNFKEQ. The CDR3 consists of 14 residues. In DNA form, the CDR3 reads TGTACCAGCAGCCATGGGACACCGAACAATGAAGCTTTCTTT. Translated, it gives CTSSHGTPNNEAFF.

The V and J genes are TRBV5-1 and TRBJ2-6, with D possibly being TRBD1 (5 bases). V was pared by 6 bases and J by 4 bases, with 17 bases between. The CDR3 has 16 amino acids. CDR1 is SGHRS, CDR2 YFSETQ, per germline. CDR3 nucleotide sequence: TGCGCCAGCAATACAGGCGGCATCTCAGGGGCCAACGTCCTGACTTTC. Protein product: CASNTGGISGANVLTF. Complete variable domain (other parts from reference TRBV5-1 and TRBJ2-6): KAGVTQTPRYLIKTRGQQVTLSCSPISGHRSVSWYQQTPGQGLQFLFEYFSETQRNKGNFPGRFSGRQFSNSRSEMNVSTLELGDSALYLCASNTGGISGANVLTFGAGSRLTVL.

The chain recombines TRBV7-6 with TRBJ1-4, with 10 positions matching TRBD1. CDR3 length: 15 amino acids. Germline V CDR1 and CDR2: SGHVS, FNYEAQ. V lost 5 bases to trimming and J lost 8 bases; unmatched junction nucleotides: 8. The CDR3 region is CASSGDRGGEEKLFF. The CDR3 coding sequence is TGTGCCAGCAGCGGGGACAGGGGCGGAGAAGAAAAACTGTTTTTT.

The gene calls are TRBV29-1 and TRBJ1-6; possibly TRBD1 for D (6 bases). The CDR3 is made up of 12 amino acids. The ends were cut back, 8 bases at V and 15 bases at J, with 20 bases in the middle. CDR1 is SQVTM and CDR2 is ANQGSEA in the germline V gene. In nucleotides, the CDR3 is TGCAGCTCGGGACACACTAACTCAGGCCTCCACTTT. Amino acids: CSSGHTNSGLHF.

A note on this clonotype: At one end, the junction sequence differs from germline, possibly due to a read error. V gene TRBV6-5 combines with J gene TRBJ1-4; 8 bases match TRBD1. The CDR3 loop spans 15 amino acids. Germline V gives CDR1 MNHEY, CDR2 SVGAGI. The CDR3: CASSYSRTGIEKLLF. DNA of the CDR3: TGTGCCAGCAGTTACTCACGGACAGGGATTGAAAAACTGCTTTTT.

To note about this clonotype: A junction end diverges from the germline sequence, so it may reflect a read error. The J gene is TRBJ2-1, the V gene TRBV5-8; TRBD2 is a possible D gene (7 bases). The CDR3 runs to 16 residues. Germline assignment: CDR1 SGHTS and CDR2 YDEGEE. The CDR3 spells CASSAMRGGERHEQLF. The CDR3 DNA sequence: TGTGCCAGCAGCGCGATGAGAGGGGGGGAGAGGCATGAGCAGCTCTTC.

This clonotype came up once. At one of its ends the junction is not consistent with the germline gene, which may arise from a read error. For the CDR3, the DNA is TGTGCCTGCAGCTTAATTGGGCTTAGGGATGAGCACTTCTTC. This translates into CACSLIGLRDEHFF. J is TRBJ2-1 and V is TRBV11-1; D unclear. The CDR3 is made up of 14 amino acids. In germline, CDR1 is SGHAT, CDR2 FQDESV (reference sequence).

Comments on this clonotype: A junction boundary mismatches the germline segment, possibly from a read error. J is TRBJ2-2 and V is TRBV5-6; D perhaps matches TRBD2 (6 bases). CDR1 is SGHDT, CDR2 YYEEEE, per germline. This CDR3 has 15 amino acids. CDR3 region: CASSTSTSVTAELFF. The CDR3 region has the DNA TGTGCCAGCAGCACTAGCACGTCGGTCACCGCGGAGCTGTTCTTT.

The chain joins TRBV24-1 to TRBJ2-7; 10 bases align to TRBD1. Trimming removed 3 bases from V and 3 bases from J; junction bases left unmatched: 10. The CDR3 spans 17 residues. Germline assignment: CDR1 KGHDR and CDR2 SFDVKD. The CDR3 loop reads CATSDAGTGASIYEQYF. DNA for the CDR3: TGTGCCACCAGTGATGCCGGGACAGGGGCCTCCATCTACGAGCAGTACTTC.

As regards this clonotype: At one of its ends the junction is not consistent with the germline gene, which may arise from a read error. The gene calls are TRBV28 and TRBJ2-1, with D perhaps matching TRBD2 (6 bases). The CDR3 extends over 14 amino acids. Germline loops: CDR1 MDHEN, CDR2 SYDVKM. CDR3 sequence: CASGFGLASNEQFF. CDR3 nucleotides: TGTGCCAGCGGTTTCGGGCTAGCGTCCAATGAGCAGTTCTTC.

Comment on this clonotype: The junction differs from germline at one of its ends, possibly a read error. The chain joins TRBV12-3 or TRBV12-4 to TRBJ2-5; 8 positions match TRBD2. CDR3 length: 17 amino acids. The DNA of the CDR3 is TGTGCCAGCAGTTTATTTTCCGGGACTAGAGGGTTTAAGACCCAGTGCTTT. Protein: CASSLFSGTRGFKTQCF.

Concerning this clonotype: The CDR3 carries no conserved terminal phenylalanine or tryptophan, so it likely arises from a read error. This chain connects TRBV6-2 or TRBV6-3 to TRBJ2-2; TRBD1 aligns across 7 bases. The junction had 11 bases not matched to a gene; V was cut back by 9 bases and J by 4 bases. The CDR3 is made up of 15 amino acids. The germline V gene has CDR1 MNHEY and CDR2 SVGEGT. The CDR3 loop reads CASSRQGTVTGELFI. DNA of the CDR3: TGTGCCAGTAGTCGACAGGGAACCGTCACCGGGGAGCTGTTTATT.

Of note for this clonotype: Since a much larger clone is just one base distant, this may be a read error. No conserved phenylalanine or tryptophan is present at the end of the CDR3, so a read error is the likely explanation. The chain couples TRBV6-5 to TRBJ1-2; TRBD1 is a possible D gene (6 bases). V dropped 6 bases and J dropped 4 bases, with 15 bases sitting between them. CDR3 size: 14 residues. CDR1 is MNHEY and CDR2 is SVGAGI in the germline V gene. CDR3 nucleotide sequence: TGTGCCAGCAGGCCGGGCCCGGGGGCCTATGGCTACACCTTA. This gives the protein CASRPGPGAYGYTL.

With respect to this clonotype: This could be a read error, since a much larger clone is one nucleotide away. This rearrangement joins TRBV5-6 to TRBJ2-2; 8 bases agree with TRBD1. CDR1 and CDR2 (germline): SGHDT, YYEEEE. The CDR3 runs 16 residues. The CDR3 region is CASSSQDRANTGDLFF. CDR3 DNA: TGTGCCAGCAGCTCCCAGGACAGGGCGAACACCGGGGACCTGTTTTTT.

In the case of this clonotype: An end of the junction differs from the germline gene, which may be a read error. This rearrangement joins TRBV4-2 to TRBJ1-5; no firm D call. Germline CDR1 is LGHNA and CDR2 is YNFKEQ. The CDR3 has 15 amino acids. CDR3: CASSQGLINNQPQHF. CDR3 sequence (DNA): TGTGCCAGTAGCCAAGGCCTCATTAACAATCAGCCCCAGCATTTT.

This clonotype was detected only once. Relative to the germline gene, one junction end is altered; a read error may explain this. The gene calls are TRBV11-2 and TRBJ2-7, with TRBD1 identical over 7 bases. Germline V gene lookup returns CDR1 SGHAT and CDR2 FQNNGV. This CDR3 has 15 amino acids. The CDR3 here is CASGTETGHTYERYF. CDR3 DNA: TGTGCCAGCGGCACCGAGACAGGGCACACCTACGAGCGGTACTTC.

For this clonotype: Relative to the germline gene, one junction end is altered; a read error may explain this. The CDR3 region has the DNA TGTGCCAGCATCCTGACGGACACCGCCTATGAGCACTACTTC. Translating gives CASILTDTAYEHYF. This chain uses TRBV11-2 with TRBJ2-7; perhaps TRBD1 as D (5 bases). The germline V gene has CDR1 SGHAT and CDR2 FQNNGV. The CDR3 has 14 amino acids.

The gene calls are TRBV4-1 and TRBJ2-2; possibly TRBD1 or TRBD2 for D (5 bases each). The CDR3 contains 18 residues. The germline V gene has CDR1 MGHRA and CDR2 YSYEKL. The V and J ends lost 3 bases and 7 bases respectively, with 24 bases between them. CDR3 in amino acids: CASSHQDQGWGSSGELFF. CDR3 DNA sequence: TGCGCCAGCAGCCACCAAGATCAAGGTTGGGGGTCAAGCGGGGAGCTGTTTTTT.

The chain is built from TRBV20-1 and TRBJ2-7; no definite D call. The length of the CDR3 is 17 residues. Germline V gives CDR1 DFQATT, CDR2 SNEGSKA (reference sequence). DNA of the CDR3: TGCAATGCGGAATGGACGAGTCCCTTACCTCGGTCCTACGAGCAGTACTTC. Its protein is CNAEWTSPLPRSYEQYF.

On this clonotype: One junction end disagrees with the germline gene, perhaps due to a read error. The chain uses TRBV4-2 and TRBJ1-5; no reliable D call. Germline V lookup: CDR1 LGHNA, CDR2 YNFKEQ. This CDR3 has 15 amino acids. The CDR3 DNA follows: TGTGCCAGCAGCCAGGACCTCACTACCAATCAGCCCCAGCATTTC. Its translation is CASSQDLTTNQPQHF.

A note on this clonotype: The junction shows a germline mismatch at one end, possibly a read error. This rearrangement joins TRBV5-1 to TRBJ2-3, with a possible D match to TRBD1 (6 bases). The germline CDR1 and CDR2 sequences are SGHRS and YFSETQ. CDR3 length equals 14 residues. The CDR3 is CASSLTGRANTQYF. In nucleotides, the CDR3 is TGCGCCAGCAGCTTGACAGGGCGAGCCAATACGCAGTATTTC.

This clonotype was detected a few times. The chain is built from TRBV6-5 and TRBJ2-7; 11 nucleotides line up with TRBD2. This CDR3 comprises 14 residues. J was trimmed by 12 bases and V by 4 bases; bases with no gene match: 11. CDR1 and CDR2 from the germline V gene are MNHEY and SVGAGI. The CDR3, as DNA: TGTGCCAGCAGTTTTAGCGGGAGGGTTGGCGAGTGGTACTTC. Translation gives CASSFSGRVGEWYF.